This TCR beta chain originates from a study of blood T cell repertoires in COVID-19. Study context: Sites in the United States, Italy and Spain provided acute and convalescent COVID-19 samples. Sources were T cells, B-cell-depleted T cells, or PBMCs; the material itself was cDNA or gDNA.

V was pared by 5 bases and J by 2 bases, with 13 bases between. Germline V gene lookup returns CDR1 LGHDT and CDR2 YNNKEL (reference sequence). This CDR3 is built from 15 residues. Per the original methods: Reference gene primer amplification in the assay estimated nucleated cell counts. The data were produced by immunoSEQ multiplex PCR, yet TCRdb's version contains in-frame clones alone and is incomplete. V, J and clone size were drawn from that table, and D and trimming were deduced from the DNA. This sample has tens of thousands of clones, with around 85% found just once. The sample consisted of peripheral blood. The receptor comes from a human donor with acute or convalescent COVID-19. The donor label of this sample is uncertain. The rearrangement uses TRBV3-1 (or the pseudogene TRBV3-2) and TRBJ2-1; D might be TRBD1 (5 bases). Here the CDR3 reads CASSSFVRAYNEQFF. The CDR3 region has the DNA TGTGCCAGCAGCTCATTCGTCAGGGCCTACAATGAGCAGTTCTTC.